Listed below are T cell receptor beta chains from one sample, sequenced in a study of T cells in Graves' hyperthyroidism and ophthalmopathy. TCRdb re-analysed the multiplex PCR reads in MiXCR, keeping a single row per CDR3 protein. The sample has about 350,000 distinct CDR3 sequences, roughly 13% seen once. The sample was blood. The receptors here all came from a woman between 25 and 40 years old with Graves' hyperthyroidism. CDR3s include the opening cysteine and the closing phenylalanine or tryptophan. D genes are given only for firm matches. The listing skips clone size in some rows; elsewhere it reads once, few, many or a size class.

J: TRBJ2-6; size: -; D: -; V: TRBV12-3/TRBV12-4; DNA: TGTGCCAGCAGTCCACCCCGCAGAGGTCTCGTGGCCAACGTCCTGACTTTC; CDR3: CASSPPRRGLVANVLTF
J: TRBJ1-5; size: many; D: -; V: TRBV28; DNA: TGTGCCAGCAGTAGCACAGGGCAGGGCAATCAGCCCCAGCATTTT; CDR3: CASSSTGQGNQPQHF
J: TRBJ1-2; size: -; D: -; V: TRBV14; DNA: TGTGCCAGCAGCCAAGTAGCTGGACAAACCGGTGGCTACACCTTC; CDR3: CASSQVAGQTGGYTF
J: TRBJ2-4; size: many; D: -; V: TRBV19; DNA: TGTGCCAGTAGTGTCAAGGGCCCAAACATTCAGTACTTC; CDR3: CASSVKGPNIQYF
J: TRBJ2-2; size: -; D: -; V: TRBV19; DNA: TGTGCCAGTAGTCCCTCTCCCTACACCGGGGAGCTGTTTTTT; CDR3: CASSPSPYTGELFF
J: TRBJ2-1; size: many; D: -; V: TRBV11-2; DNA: TGTGCCAGCAGCCTAGTGGCTCCCCCGAGGATGGGTGAGCAGTTCTTC; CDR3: CASSLVAPPRMGEQFF
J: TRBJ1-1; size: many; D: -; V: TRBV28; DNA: TGTGCCAGCAGTTTTAGAATGAACACTGAAGCTTTCTTT; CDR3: CASSFRMNTEAFF
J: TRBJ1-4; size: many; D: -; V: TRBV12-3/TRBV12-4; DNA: TGTGCCAGCAGTTTCTCAAGGTCTAATGAAAAACTGTTTTTT; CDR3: CASSFSRSNEKLFF
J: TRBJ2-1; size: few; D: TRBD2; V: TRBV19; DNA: TGTGCCAGTAGTAAGGGATTAGCGGGCGCGAACTACAATGAGCAGTTCTTC; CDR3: CASSKGLAGANYNEQFF
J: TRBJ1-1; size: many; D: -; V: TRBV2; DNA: TGTGCCAGCAGTGAACAGGTGTCTAACGCTTTCTTT; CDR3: CASSEQVSNAFF
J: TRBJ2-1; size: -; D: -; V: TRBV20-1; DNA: TGCAGTGCTACTCTGCGGAGGGGGGCTTACAATGAGCAGTTCTTC; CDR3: CSATLRRGAYNEQFF
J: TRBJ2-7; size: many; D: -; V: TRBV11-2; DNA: TGTGCCAGCAGCTTATTCGTACAGGGAAACTACGAGCAGTACTTC; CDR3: CASSLFVQGNYEQYF
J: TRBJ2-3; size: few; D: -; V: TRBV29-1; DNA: TGCAGCGTGCCTCAGATTAGCAGCACAGATACGCAGTATTTT; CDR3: CSVPQISSTDTQYF
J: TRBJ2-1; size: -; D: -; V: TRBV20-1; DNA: TGCAGTGCAAGTAGCGATCCCTACAATGAGCAGTTCTTC; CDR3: CSASSDPYNEQFF
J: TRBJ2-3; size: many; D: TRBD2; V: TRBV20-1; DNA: TGCAGTGCTCGGCGGGAGGTCACAGATACGCAGTATTTT; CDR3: CSARREVTDTQYF
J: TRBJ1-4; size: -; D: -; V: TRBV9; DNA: TGTGCCAGCAGCGTGGCTACAGGGTTCGGTGAAAAACTGTTTTTT; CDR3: CASSVATGFGEKLFF
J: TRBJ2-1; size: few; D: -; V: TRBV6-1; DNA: TGTGCCAGCAGTTATTCCAGGAATTACAATGAGCAGTTCTTC; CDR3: CASSYSRNYNEQFF
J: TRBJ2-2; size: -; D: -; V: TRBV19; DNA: TGTGCCAGCGGGGGGGACAGCTCGAACACCGGGGAGCTGTTTTTT; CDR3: CASGGDSSNTGELFF
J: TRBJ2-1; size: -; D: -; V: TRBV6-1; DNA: TGTGCCAGCAGCAGAGGGGGACTTGGCGAAAATGAGCAGTTCTTC; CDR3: CASSRGGLGENEQFF
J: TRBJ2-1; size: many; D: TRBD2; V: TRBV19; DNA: TGTGCCAGCGGGACTAGCGGGAGCAACAATGAGCAGTTCTTC; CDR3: CASGTSGSNNEQFF
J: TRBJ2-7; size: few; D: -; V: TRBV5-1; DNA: TGCGCCAGCAGCTTATATGAGCGGATCGACTACGAGCAGTACTTC; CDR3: CASSLYERIDYEQYF
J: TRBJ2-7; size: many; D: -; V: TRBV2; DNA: TGTGCCAGCACGCCCCTCTACGAGCAGTACTTC; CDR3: CASTPLYEQYF
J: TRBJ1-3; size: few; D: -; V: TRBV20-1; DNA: TGCAGTGCCGTTCAAGACAGACTCTCTGGAAACACCATATATTTT; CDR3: CSAVQDRLSGNTIYF
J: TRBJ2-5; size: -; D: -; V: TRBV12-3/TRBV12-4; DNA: TGTGCCAGCAGTTTTCCCAATACCCAAGAGACCCAGTACTTC; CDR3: CASSFPNTQETQYF
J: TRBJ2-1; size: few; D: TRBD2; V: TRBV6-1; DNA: TGTGCCAGCAGTGTTAGCGGGAGGGCCTACAATGAGCAGTTCTTC; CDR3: CASSVSGRAYNEQFF
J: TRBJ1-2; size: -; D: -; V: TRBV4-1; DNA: TGCGCCAGCAGCCCCTACGCGACGGGATCTGGCTACACCTTC; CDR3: CASSPYATGSGYTF
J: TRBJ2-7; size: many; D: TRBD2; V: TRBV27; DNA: TGTGCCAGCAGTCTATTAGCGGGAGGGCCGCCGGAGCAGTACTTC; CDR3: CASSLLAGGPPEQYF
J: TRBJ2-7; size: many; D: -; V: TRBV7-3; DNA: TGTGCCAGCAGCTTAATTTGGCGGGATACTCCCGCGGAGCAGTACTTC; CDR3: CASSLIWRDTPAEQYF
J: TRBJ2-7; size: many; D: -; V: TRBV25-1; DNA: TGTGCCAGCAGTGACCCTAACGCCTACGAGCAGTACTTC; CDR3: CASSDPNAYEQYF
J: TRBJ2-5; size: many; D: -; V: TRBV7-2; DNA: TGTGCCAGCAGCTTTGTCGGCAGGGCTGAGACCCAGTACTTC; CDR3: CASSFVGRAETQYF
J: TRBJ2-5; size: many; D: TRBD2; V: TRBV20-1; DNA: TGCAGTGCTAATCTACGGGACTATCAAGAGACCCAGTACTTC; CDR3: CSANLRDYQETQYF
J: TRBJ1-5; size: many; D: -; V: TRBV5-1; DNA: TGTGCCAGCAGTTTAGGGCCGAATCAGCCCCAGCATTTT; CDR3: CASSLGPNQPQHF
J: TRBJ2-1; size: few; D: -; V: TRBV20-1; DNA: TGCAGTCGGGCCGGCGGGATAGGGGCCAATGAGCAGTTCTTC; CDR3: CSRAGGIGANEQFF
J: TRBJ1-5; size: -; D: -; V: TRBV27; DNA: TGTGCCAGCAGCCTAACGACCCCAGTTCATCAGCCCCAGCATTTT; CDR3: CASSLTTPVHQPQHF
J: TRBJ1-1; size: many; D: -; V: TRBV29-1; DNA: TGCAGCGTTGCGAAACAGGGTATTTCTGAAGCTTTCTTT; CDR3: CSVAKQGISEAFF
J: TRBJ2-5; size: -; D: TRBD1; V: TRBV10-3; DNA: TGTGCCATCAGCCCCGGGACAGGGGGACGGGAGACCCAGTACTTC; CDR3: CAISPGTGGRETQYF
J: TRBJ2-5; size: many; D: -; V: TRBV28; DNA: TGTGCCAGCAGGCAGACTAAAGAGACCCAGTACTTC; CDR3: CASRQTKETQYF
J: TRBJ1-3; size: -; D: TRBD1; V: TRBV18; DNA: TGTGCCAGCTCAATGGGACAGACGGGCTCTGGAAACACCATATATTTT; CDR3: CASSMGQTGSGNTIYF
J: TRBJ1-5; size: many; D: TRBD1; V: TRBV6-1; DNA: TGTGCCAGCAGTGAAGGGACAGGGAGTGGGCAGCCCCAGCATTTT; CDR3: CASSEGTGSGQPQHF
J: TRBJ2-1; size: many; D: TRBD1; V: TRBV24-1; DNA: TGTGCCACCAGTGTAGGGACAGGTCGGGTTGAGCAGTTCTTC; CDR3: CATSVGTGRVEQFF
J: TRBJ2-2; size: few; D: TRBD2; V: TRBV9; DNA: TGTGCCAGCAGCTCCAGAGGAGGGAGGGCCGGGGAGCTGTTTTTT; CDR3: CASSSRGGRAGELFF
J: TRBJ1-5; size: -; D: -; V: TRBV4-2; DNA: TGTGCCAGCAGCCAAGATACGGGCGCCCAGCCCCAGCATTTT; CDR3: CASSQDTGAQPQHF
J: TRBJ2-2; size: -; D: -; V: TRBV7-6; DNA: TGTGCCAGCAGCTTAGTCAGGGCGGGCACCGGGGAGCTGTTTTTT; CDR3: CASSLVRAGTGELFF
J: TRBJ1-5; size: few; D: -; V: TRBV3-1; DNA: TGTGCCAGCAGCCAAGACGCGAGGTCGACTCAGCCCCAGCATTTT; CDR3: CASSQDARSTQPQHF
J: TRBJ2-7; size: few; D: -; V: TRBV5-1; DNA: TGCGCCAGCAGCCAGCCAGGGGTCGACGAGCAGTACTTC; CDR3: CASSQPGVDEQYF
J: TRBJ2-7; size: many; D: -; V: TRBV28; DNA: TGTGCCAGCAGTTTGAGCCTGGCGGTCTACGAGCAGTACTTC; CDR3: CASSLSLAVYEQYF
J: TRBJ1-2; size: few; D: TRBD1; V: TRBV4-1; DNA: TGCGCCAGCAGCCATGGACAGGGAAGGAGGGGCTACACCTTC; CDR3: CASSHGQGRRGYTF
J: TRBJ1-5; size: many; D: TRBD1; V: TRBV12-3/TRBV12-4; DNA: TGTGCCAGCACCTTGGACAGGGGAGATCAGCCCCAGCATTTT; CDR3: CASTLDRGDQPQHF
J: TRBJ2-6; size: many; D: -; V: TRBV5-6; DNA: TGTGCCAGCAGCTTCGCGGGCTCTGGGGCCAACGTCCTGACTTTC; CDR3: CASSFAGSGANVLTF
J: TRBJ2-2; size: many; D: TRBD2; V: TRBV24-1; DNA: TGTGCCACCAGGGGGTTAACTAGCGGGACAAACACCGGGGAGCTGTTTTTT; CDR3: CATRGLTSGTNTGELFF